This T cell receptor beta chain stems from a study of beta chain features in type 1 diabetes. Overall study findings and caveats: Sequencing from cDNA could over-represent high-TCR-expressing cells. Healthy donors had naive, central memory and Treg TCRB repertoires that appeared less similar than those seen among patients.

The sequenced template was cDNA made from the entire isolated RNA. Assay used: immunoSEQ multiplex PCR; TCRdb lists only in-frame clones, some missing. Altogether 620,000 or so clones are present, around 15% being singletons, with the ten largest covering more than 0.08%. Germline CDR1 reads SGHNT; CDR2 reads YYREEE (reference sequence). J gave up 2 bases and V 4 bases, and 9 bases lay outside the gene matches. The CDR3 consists of 16 residues. In the case of this clone: Its antigen is currently unknown.

This sequence originates from a man younger than 30 in good health. The material sequenced was naive CD4+ T cells from blood. The genes are TRBV5-4 and TRBJ2-3, with 8 bases lining up with TRBD2. Here the CDR3 DNA reads TGTGCCAGCAGCCCGGGGGGGGCCCTACTCACAGATACGCAGTATTTT. It translates to CASSPGGALLTDTQYF. Full variable domain (remainder filled in from reference TRBV5-4 and TRBJ2-3): ETGVTQSPTHLIKTRGQQVTLRCSSQSGHNTVSWYQQALGQGPQFIFQYYREEENGRGNFPPRFSGLQFPNYSSELNVNALELDDSALYLCASSPGGALLTDTQYFGPGTRLTVL.